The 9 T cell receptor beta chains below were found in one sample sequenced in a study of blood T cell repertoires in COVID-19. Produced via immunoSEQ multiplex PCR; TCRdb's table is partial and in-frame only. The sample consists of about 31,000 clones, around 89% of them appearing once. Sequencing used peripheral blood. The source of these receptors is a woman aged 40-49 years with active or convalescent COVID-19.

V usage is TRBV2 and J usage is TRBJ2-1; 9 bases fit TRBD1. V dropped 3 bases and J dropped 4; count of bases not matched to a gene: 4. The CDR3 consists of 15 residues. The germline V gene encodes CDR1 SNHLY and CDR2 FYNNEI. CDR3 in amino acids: CASSDGQGYYNEQFF. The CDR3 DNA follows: TGTGCCAGCAGTGATGGACAGGGGTATTACAATGAGCAGTTCTTC.

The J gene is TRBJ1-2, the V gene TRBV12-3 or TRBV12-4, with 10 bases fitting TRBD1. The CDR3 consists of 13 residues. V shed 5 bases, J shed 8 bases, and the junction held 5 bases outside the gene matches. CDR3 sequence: CASSPGQGGGYTF. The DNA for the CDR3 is TGTGCCAGCAGTCCCGGACAGGGGGGGGGCTACACCTTC.

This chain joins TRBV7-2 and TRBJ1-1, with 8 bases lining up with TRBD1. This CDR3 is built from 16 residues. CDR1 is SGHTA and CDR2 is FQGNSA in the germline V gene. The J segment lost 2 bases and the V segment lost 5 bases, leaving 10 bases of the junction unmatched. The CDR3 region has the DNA TGTGCCAGCAGCGTCACGTTCGGGACAGGTAACACTGAAGCTTTCTTT. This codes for CASSVTFGTGNTEAFF.

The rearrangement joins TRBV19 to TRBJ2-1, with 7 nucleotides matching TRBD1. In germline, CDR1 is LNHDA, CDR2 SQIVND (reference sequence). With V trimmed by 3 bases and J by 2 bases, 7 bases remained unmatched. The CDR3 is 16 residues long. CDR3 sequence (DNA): TGTGCCAGTAGTATTGTGGCAACAGGGGCCTACAATGAGCAGTTCTTC. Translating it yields CASSIVATGAYNEQFF.

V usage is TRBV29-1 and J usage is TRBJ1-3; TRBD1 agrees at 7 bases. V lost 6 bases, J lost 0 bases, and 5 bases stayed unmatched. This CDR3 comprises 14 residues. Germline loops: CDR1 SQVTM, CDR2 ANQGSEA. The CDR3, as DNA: TGCAGCGTGAATTACAGGGGCTCTGGAAACACCATATATTTT. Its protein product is CSVNYRGSGNTIYF.

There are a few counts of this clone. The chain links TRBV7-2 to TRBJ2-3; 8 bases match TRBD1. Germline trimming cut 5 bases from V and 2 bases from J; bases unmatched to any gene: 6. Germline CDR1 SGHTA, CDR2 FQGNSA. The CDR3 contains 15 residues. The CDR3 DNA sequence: TGTGCCAGCAGCAACGACAGGGGTTACACAGATACGCAGTATTTT. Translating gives CASSNDRGYTDTQYF.

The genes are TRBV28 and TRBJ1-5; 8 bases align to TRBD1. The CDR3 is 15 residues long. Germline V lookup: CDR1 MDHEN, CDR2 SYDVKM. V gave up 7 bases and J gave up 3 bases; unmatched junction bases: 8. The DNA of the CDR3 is TGTGCCAGCACACAGGGGGGACTTCACAATCAGCCCCAGCATTTT. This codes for CASTQGGLHNQPQHF.

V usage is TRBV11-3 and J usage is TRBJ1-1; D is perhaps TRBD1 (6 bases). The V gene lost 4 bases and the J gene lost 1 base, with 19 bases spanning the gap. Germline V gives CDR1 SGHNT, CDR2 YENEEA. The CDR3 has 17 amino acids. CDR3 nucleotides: TGTGCCAGCAGCTCCCGCGACCCGGGACACGGGAACACTGAAGCTTTCTTT. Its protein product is CASSSRDPGHGNTEAFF. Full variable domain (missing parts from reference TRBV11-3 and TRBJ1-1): EAGVVQSPRYKIIEKKQPVAFWCNPISGHNTLYWYLQNLGQGPELLIRYENEEAVDDSQLPKDRFSAERLKGVDSTLKIQPAELGDSAVYLCASSSRDPGHGNTEAFFGQGTRLTVV.

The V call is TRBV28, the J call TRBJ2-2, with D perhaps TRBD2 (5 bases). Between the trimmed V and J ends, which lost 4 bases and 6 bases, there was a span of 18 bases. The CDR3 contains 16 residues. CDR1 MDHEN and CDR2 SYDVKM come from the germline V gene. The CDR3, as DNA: TGTGCCAGCAGTTCCCTAAGGACGGCGCGGGCCGGGGAGCTGTTTTTT. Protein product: CASSSLRTARAGELFF.